Shown below are 32 T cell receptor beta chains from a single sample sequenced in a study of blood T cell repertoires in COVID-19. Using immunoSEQ multiplex PCR, the repertoire was profiled, and TCRdb retains in-frame clones only, with some absent. Of approximately 210,000 clones detected, roughly 80% appear once; the ten largest clones hold 2.5% to 3%. The specimen sequenced was peripheral blood. The receptors stem from a woman aged 35 to 49 with active or convalescent COVID-19.

V gene TRBV7-9 combines with J gene TRBJ1-1; 10 positions match TRBD1. Germline V CDR1 and CDR2: SEHNR, FQNEAQ (reference sequence). After removal of 3 bases from V and 4 bases from J, the junction contained 14 bases not matched to a gene. CDR3 size: 18 residues. CDR3: CASSLPFRDRGLTTEAFF. CDR3 nucleotides: TGTGCCAGCAGCTTGCCCTTCCGAGACAGGGGGCTTACCACTGAAGCTTTCTTT.

This clone is a singleton in its sample. This chain joins TRBV5-4 and TRBJ2-3; 11 positions match TRBD2. The CDR3 contains 17 residues. V lost 3 bases, J lost 4 bases, and 10 bases stayed unmatched. From germline, CDR1 is SGHNT and CDR2 YYREEE (reference sequence). CDR3 protein: CASSSYSGGALADTQYF. The CDR3 DNA reads TGTGCCAGCAGCTCTTATAGCGGGGGGGCCTTAGCAGATACGCAGTATTTT.

The V and J genes are TRBV2 and TRBJ1-1, with D perhaps TRBD1 (5 bases). Per germline, CDR1 SNHLY and CDR2 FYNNEI. The V and J ends lost 6 bases and 4 bases respectively, with 15 bases between them. The CDR3 length is 14 residues. This chain's CDR3 is CASSAQGTATEAFF. DNA of the CDR3: TGTGCCAGCAGCGCCCAGGGTACGGCCACTGAAGCTTTCTTT.

The V gene is TRBV25-1, the J gene TRBJ2-3, with 7 bases that match TRBD1. This CDR3 is 13 amino acids long. With 6 bases clipped from V and 4 bases from J, the junction kept 4 bases outside the gene matches. CDR1 and CDR2 from the germline V gene are MGHDK and SYGVNS. CDR3 residues: CASSRGTADTQYF. CDR3 DNA: TGTGCCAGCAGCAGAGGGACAGCAGATACGCAGTATTTT.

This clone was found a few times. The chain combines TRBV7-3 with TRBJ1-5; TRBD1 agrees at 8 bases. CDR3 length equals 14 residues. Germline V gene sequence: CDR1 SGHTA, CDR2 FQGTGA. V lost 5 bases and J lost 7; bases outside the gene matches: 7. The CDR3 DNA sequence: TGTGCCAGCAGCCAGTCAGGGGGCGACCAGCCCCAGCATTTT. Its protein product is CASSQSGGDQPQHF.

The V call is TRBV18, the J call TRBJ1-3; D not resolved. Germline V gene data show CDR1 as KGHSH and CDR2 as LQKENI. The CDR3 length is 17 residues. Trimming cost V 5 bases and J 0 bases, with 17 bases left between them. Here the CDR3 reads CASSTLGRSLSGNTIYF. The CDR3 region has the DNA TGTGCCAGCTCAACCCTGGGCAGGTCGCTCTCTGGAAACACCATATATTTT.

V is TRBV7-8 and J is TRBJ1-4; possible D gene TRBD1, 6 bases. CDR1 is SGHVS and CDR2 is FQNEAQ in the germline V gene. The CDR3 loop spans 14 amino acids. The ends were cut back, 3 bases at V and 4 bases at J, with 9 bases in the middle. CDR3 in DNA: TGTGCCAGCAGCTTGAGAGGGGGTAATGAAAAACTGTTTTTT. It translates to CASSLRGGNEKLFF.

V gene TRBV2 combines with J gene TRBJ1-5; D is ambiguous. CDR1 is SNHLY, CDR2 FYNNEI, per germline. This CDR3 has 12 residues. With 3 bases removed from V and 5 bases from J, the gap between germline ends came to 5 bases. The CDR3 loop is CASSDNYQPQHF. CDR3 DNA sequence: TGTGCCAGCAGTGACAACTATCAGCCCCAGCATTTT.

This clone was recorded only once. The chain is built from TRBV30 and TRBJ2-1, with 7 bases that match TRBD1. CDR1 and CDR2 (germline): GTSNPN, SVGIG (reference sequence). V lost 2 bases to trimming and J lost 7 bases; unmatched junction nucleotides: 8. The length of the CDR3 is 14 residues. In DNA form, the CDR3 reads TGTGCCTGGAGTATCGGGACAGCTCGAAATGAGCAGTTCTTC. As protein: CAWSIGTARNEQFF.

The chain combines TRBV30 with TRBJ1-1; 7 nucleotides align to TRBD1. Germline-derived CDR1 and CDR2 are GTSNPN and SVGIG (reference sequence). This CDR3 contains 15 residues. The junction had 11 bases not matched to a gene; V was cut back by 6 bases and J by 1 base. In DNA, the CDR3 is TGTGCCTGCCCTTCGAACAGGGGAGCGAACACTGAAGCTTTCTTT. This gives the protein CACPSNRGANTEAFF.

The gene calls are TRBV7-9 and TRBJ1-1, with D possibly matching TRBD1 (6 bases). The V gene lost 11 bases and the J gene lost 4 bases, with 17 bases spanning the gap. The CDR3 consists of 13 residues. In germline, CDR1 is SEHNR, CDR2 FQNEAQ (reference sequence). The CDR3, as DNA: TGTGCCGAGGGGGGGCCTGGCGTCACTGAAGCTTTCTTT. The encoded protein is CAEGGPGVTEAFF.

The chain has TRBV7-2 and TRBJ1-2; D is perhaps TRBD1 (5 bases). The CDR3 runs to 15 residues. Trimming took off 5 bases at V and 4 bases at J, with 17 bases between the two ends. Germline lookup yields CDR1 SGHTA and CDR2 FQGNSA. The chain's CDR3 is CASSALAAGIYGYTF. The CDR3, as DNA: TGTGCCAGCAGCGCGCTCGCGGCAGGGATCTATGGCTACACCTTC.

This chain links TRBV30 with TRBJ1-2; D is uncertain. CDR1 is GTSNPN and CDR2 is SVGIG in the germline V gene (reference sequence). Trimming took off 2 bases at V and 4 bases at J, with 14 bases between the two ends. The CDR3 contains 14 residues. The CDR3 DNA is TGTGCCTGGAGTAGAGGAGGAACCTTCTATGGCTACACCTTC. Residues: CAWSRGGTFYGYTF.

This chain uses TRBV7-2 with TRBJ1-2, with TRBD1 as a possible D gene (5 bases). Trimming took 4 bases from V and 14 from J, leaving 14 bases between them. The CDR3 loop spans 11 amino acids. Germline V gives CDR1 SGHTA, CDR2 FQGNSA. CDR3 sequence: CASSSDDSKTF. In DNA, the CDR3 is TGTGCCAGCAGCTCCGACGACAGCAAGACCTTC.

The rearrangement links TRBV7-2 to TRBJ2-5; 11 bases are shared with TRBD1. The CDR3 spans 17 residues. The germline CDR1 and CDR2 sequences are SGHTA and FQGNSA. V lost 2 bases to trimming and J lost 0 bases; unmatched junction nucleotides: 5. CDR3 coding DNA: TGTGCCAGCAGCTTACCACGGGACAGGGGGTACCAAGAGACCCAGTACTTC. This translates into CASSLPRDRGYQETQYF.

This clone was seen only once. This rearrangement joins TRBV3-1 (or the pseudogene TRBV3-2) to TRBJ1-4; D is unresolved. V was trimmed by 3 bases and J by 4 bases, leaving 3 bases between them. Germline V lookup: CDR1 LGHDT, CDR2 YNNKEL (reference sequence). CDR3 length: 12 amino acids. The CDR3 DNA reads TGTGCCAGCAGCCATAGTAATGAAAAACTGTTTTTT. Residues: CASSHSNEKLFF.

The chain recombines TRBV5-1 with TRBJ2-1, with 9 bases lining up with TRBD2. J was trimmed by 8 bases and V by 1 base; bases with no gene match: 7. This CDR3 contains 15 residues. CDR1 and CDR2 from the germline V gene are SGHRS and YFSETQ. CDR3 in amino acids: CASSLSAGGADEQFF. The CDR3, as DNA: TGCGCCAGCAGCTTGTCCGCGGGAGGGGCCGATGAGCAGTTCTTC.

The rearrangement links TRBV7-2 to TRBJ2-1; tentatively, D is TRBD2 (5 bases). The CDR3 consists of 14 residues. Between the trimmed V and J ends, which lost 4 bases and 2 bases, there was a span of 9 bases. Germline CDR1 and CDR2: SGHTA and FQGNSA. In nucleotides, the CDR3 is TGTGCCAGCAGCTCCGGACTGGCCTACAATGAGCAGTTCTTC. As protein: CASSSGLAYNEQFF.

The chain recombines TRBV7-3 with TRBJ1-1; no clear D. From germline, CDR1 is SGHTA and CDR2 FQGTGA. This CDR3 spans 13 amino acids. V shed 5 bases and J shed 2 bases, with 9 bases lying between them. DNA for the CDR3: TGTGCCAGCAGCATCCAAGCCAACACTGAAGCTTTCTTT. It codes for CASSIQANTEAFF. Full variable domain (missing parts from reference TRBV7-3 and TRBJ1-1): GAGVSQTPSNKVTEKGKYVELRCDPISGHTALYWYRQSLGQGPEFLIYFQGTGAADDSGLPNDRFFAVRPEGSVSTLKIQRTERGDSAVYLCASSIQANTEAFFGQGTRLTVV.

In this sample, this clone turned up a few times. The chain uses TRBV15 and TRBJ1-3; D not certain. Germline CDR1 LNHNV, CDR2 YYDKDF (reference sequence). V shed 1 base and J shed 2 bases, with 12 bases lying between them. The CDR3 sequence is 16 residues long. The CDR3 reads CATSRGLGSAGNTIYF. In nucleotides, the CDR3 is TGTGCCACCAGCAGAGGGCTTGGGAGCGCTGGAAACACCATATATTTT.

This chain uses TRBV24-1 with TRBJ1-2; D remains unclear. The CDR3 covers 15 residues. V gave up 0 bases and J gave up 0 bases, with 7 bases separating them. Germline V gene sequence: CDR1 KGHDR, CDR2 SFDVKD. The CDR3 nucleotides read TGTGCCACCAGTGATTTGGATGGAGCTAACTATGGCTACACCTTC. Residues: CATSDLDGANYGYTF.

The chain is built from TRBV3-1 (or the pseudogene TRBV3-2) and TRBJ2-2, with D unresolved. V was cut by 8 bases and J by 1 base, with 11 bases left in between. The germline V gene has CDR1 LGHDT and CDR2 YNNKEL (reference sequence). The CDR3 consists of 14 residues. CDR3 amino acids: CASAAPGNTGELFF. CDR3 sequence (DNA): TGTGCCAGCGCCGCTCCGGGGAACACCGGGGAGCTGTTTTTT.

The CDR3, as DNA: TGTGCCAGCAGCCTCAATGACAGGGTGTCTGGCTACACCTTC. Translation gives CASSLNDRVSGYTF. V gene TRBV14 combines with J gene TRBJ1-2; TRBD1 aligns across 7 bases. V gave up 4 bases and J gave up 7 bases; unmatched junction bases: 9. Germline V gene data show CDR1 as SGHDN and CDR2 as FVKESK. CDR3 size: 14 residues.

The chain has TRBV10-3 and TRBJ2-1; 7 bases fit TRBD1. The germline V gene has CDR1 ENHRY and CDR2 SYGVKD. The CDR3 length is 14 residues. V gave up 6 bases and J gave up 7 bases; unmatched junction bases: 9. The CDR3 is CAISQQGVRNEQFF. In nucleotides, the CDR3 is TGTGCCATCAGCCAGCAGGGGGTCCGGAATGAGCAGTTCTTC.

The genes are TRBV10-2 and TRBJ2-2; 7 nucleotides agree with TRBD1. Germline CDR1 is WSHSY and CDR2 is SAAADI. CDR3 length equals 14 residues. The V and J ends lost 3 bases and 6 bases, in that order; junction bases with no gene match: 4. The CDR3 DNA is TGCGCCAGCAGTGAAGCGACAGGGCCCGGGGAGCTGTTTTTT. Its protein product is CASSEATGPGELFF.

The rearrangement uses TRBV5-5 and TRBJ1-5; 10 bases match TRBD1. There are 14 residues in the CDR3. Looked up from germline, CDR1 is SGHKS and CDR2 is YYEKEE (reference sequence). The J segment lost 10 bases and the V segment lost 4 bases, leaving 8 bases of the junction unmatched. The CDR3 loop is CASSRTGGSDPQHF. CDR3 nucleotide sequence: TGTGCCAGCAGCCGGACAGGGGGGAGTGATCCCCAGCATTTT.

The genes are TRBV30 and TRBJ1-5; 10 bases are shared with TRBD1. This CDR3 contains 15 residues. CDR1 and CDR2 (germline): GTSNPN, SVGIG (reference sequence). V lost 5 bases to trimming and J lost 4 bases; unmatched junction nucleotides: 8. In DNA form, the CDR3 reads TGTGCCTGGGGGGACAGGGGTAGAGGAAATCAGCCCCAGCATTTT. Translating it yields CAWGDRGRGNQPQHF.

The rearrangement joins TRBV6-5 to TRBJ2-7; TRBD2 matches 8 bases. The trim removed 7 bases at V and 0 bases at J, leaving 5 bases unmatched. Germline V gives CDR1 MNHEY, CDR2 SVGAGI. This CDR3 is built from 14 residues. The CDR3 here is CASTASGFSYEQYF. The DNA of the CDR3 is TGTGCCAGCACGGCTAGCGGGTTCTCCTACGAGCAGTACTTC.

This rearrangement joins TRBV2 to TRBJ2-7; no definite D call. Germline CDR1 SNHLY, CDR2 FYNNEI. Trimming cost V 5 bases and J 1 base, with 6 bases left between them. This CDR3 has 12 amino acids. CDR3 coding DNA: TGTGCCAGCAGTTTCGTGTCCTACGAGCAGTACTTC. This sequence encodes CASSFVSYEQYF.

The count of this clone is one. The gene calls are TRBV19 and TRBJ1-1; possible D gene TRBD1, 6 bases. Germline assignment: CDR1 LNHDA and CDR2 SQIVND (reference sequence). The CDR3 loop spans 15 amino acids. Trimming pared 5 bases from V and 1 base from J, leaving 14 bases between. In nucleotides, the CDR3 is TGTGCCAGTAGTCCCGGACAGTTCAAGAACACTGAAGCTTTCTTT. Its protein is CASSPGQFKNTEAFF.

This clone was detected only a few times. The chain employs TRBV30 and TRBJ1-2; TRBD1 matches at 7 bases. With 5 bases clipped from V and 4 bases from J, the junction kept 10 bases outside the gene matches. The CDR3 consists of 14 residues. CDR1 is GTSNPN, CDR2 SVGIG, per germline (reference sequence). Written as DNA, the CDR3 is TGTGCCTGGGCACGTGGCAGGGGGATCTATGGCTACACCTTC. This sequence encodes CAWARGRGIYGYTF.

This chain joins TRBV2 and TRBJ1-3, with D unresolved. There are 14 residues in the CDR3. Germline CDR1 and CDR2: SNHLY and FYNNEI. V lost 6 bases to trimming and J lost 0 bases, with 9 bases between them. Here the CDR3 reads CASSSRISGNTIYF. CDR3 coding DNA: TGTGCCAGCAGCTCCAGGATCTCTGGAAACACCATATATTTT.